The present entry profiles one TCR beta chain with its context. The antigen it binds to is not known. Base qualities are not provided; no much larger clone lies one nucleotide away. These data belong to a study of radiation and T cells in renal cell carcinoma (dated by TCRdb to the early 2020s). Notes on the research overall: Samples came from a clinical trial, in which primary renal cell carcinomas received 15 Gy stereotactic body radiation therapy followed by nephrectomy 4 weeks later. A total of 50 to 60 samples underwent TCR beta sequencing, made up of 26 tumors and roughly 27 peripheral blood samples. Across all 50 or so samples, 4,016,671 unique CDR3 nucleotide sequences, encoding 2,658,974 unique CDR3 amino acid sequences, were identified.

TCR beta libraries were generated from genomic DNA with the immunoSEQ kit, following the manufacturer's recommendations. To prepare the libraries, a first multiplex PCR with proprietary primers was run, followed by a second PCR that added unique barcodes, and a bead cleanup was done after each round. Each sample batch included a kit-provided positive control reaction and a negative control reaction. The final libraries were assessed on an Agilent 4200 TapeStation D1000 ScreenTape, pooled by volume, and quantified by qPCR. Sequencing was performed on an Illumina NextSeq500 with a MidOutput 150-cycle cartridge, and 156 Read1 and 15 Index1 cycles were run with kit custom primers. The pooled library was loaded at about 0.96 pM, and approximately 20% PhiX control was spiked in. As for the original processing: The vendor-processed data were analyzed in R, and a clonotype was defined as all T cells that share the same CDR3 nucleotide sequence. For clone abundance analyses, frequencies were normalized to the 10,000 most abundant clones per sample. Public T cell clones, which averaged fewer than five per sample, were removed prior to analysis. An abundance difference of at least 32-fold between compartments was the criterion for calling clonotypes tumor-enriched or baseline blood-enriched. Clonotypes expanded or contracted between blood time points were identified with a beta-binomial differential abundance model. Tumor-blood repertoire similarity was measured with the Baroni-Urbani and Buser coefficient, and group comparisons used two-tailed Wilcoxon tests in R. Imported from immuneACCESS, the table was reduced by TCRdb to in-frame sequences with V and J called. These copies leave out some clones; in studies compared against another copy, an unresolved V gene accounts for under half, and the cause of the remainder is not known. The V and J calls and clone size come from that table; D and trimming were worked out from the DNA. This sample holds 100,000 to 150,000 clones; 88% were observed only once. The ten biggest clones cover about 5% of the sample.

The time point label on this specimen signifies: blood 2 weeks post-SBRT. The treatment or condition label on this specimen signifies: 15 Gy SBRT to primary tumor, nephrectomy 4 weeks later. To follow tumor-enriched clonotypes, serial peripheral blood was collected from radiation-treated patients at baseline and at 2 weeks and 4 weeks after SBRT. All patients had renal cell carcinoma with clear cell pathology. Genomic DNA for TCR sequencing was prepared using the QIAamp DNA Blood Mini Kit (Qiagen). Samples were included in the analyses only if all quality control checks were passed. General findings and caveats noted by the study authors: With a single-armed trial design, the study had no way to address how radiation dose or scheduling affects the TCR repertoire. Because pretreatment tumor biopsies were not available, the baseline intratumoral presence of clonotypes could not be determined. An increase in top tumor clonotypes in blood was observed from baseline to 2 weeks post-radiation, followed by contraction by 4 weeks, which was taken to suggest transient expansion of tumor-resident clones. Dynamics of the blood repertoire were not tracked past 4 weeks after treatment.

Trimming removed 7 bases from V and 4 bases from J; the gene matches leave 12 bases unexplained. Its CDR3 holds 15 amino acids, cysteine through phenylalanine. Just the 45-base CDR3 DNA is kept, in frame starting at base 1. CDR1 and CDR2 were assigned from the germline V gene as SQVTM and ANQGSEA. The rearranged segments are TRBV29-1 and TRBJ1-5; 8 of the junction bases match TRBD1. The receptor's source is a woman in her 70s with renal cell carcinoma. This specimen consisted of blood, obtained from a patient whose treatment included radiotherapy and nephrectomy. The nucleotide sequence reads TGCAGCGCAATATCAAACCGGGACAGGAATCAGCCCCAGCATTTT. This yields the protein CSAISNRDRNQPQHF.